Each of the 18 T cell receptor beta chains below was sequenced from the same sample in a study of follicular helper T cells after annual influenza vaccination. TCRdb's table, derived via immunoSEQ multiplex PCR, lists solely in-frame clones and lacks some. The table lists approximately 5,000 clones, approximately 90% of them singletons. Time point given: 2013-2014 season, 7 days after vaccination. Sample: CXCR5+ CD38- circulating T follicular helper cells from blood, taken 7 days after influenza vaccination. As for subset: circulating Tfh, non-naive CD4+CXCR5+PD-1+ (ICOS+CD38+ or ICOS-CD38-). These TCRs come from an adult who received the influenza vaccine.

The chain links TRBV4-1 to TRBJ2-3, with a weak D call TRBD2 (6 bases). The length of the CDR3 is 14 residues. The V end lost 4 bases, the J end lost 6 bases, and 14 bases lay between the germline ends. Germline-derived CDR1 and CDR2 are MGHRA and YSYEKL. The chain's CDR3 is CASSRQVGRDTQYF. The DNA for the CDR3 is TGCGCCAGCAGCCGCCAAGTGGGGAGGGATACGCAGTATTTT.

V usage is TRBV5-1 and J usage is TRBJ2-1; 10 bases are shared with TRBD1. Germline V gene lookup returns CDR1 SGHRS and CDR2 YFSETQ. The CDR3 is made up of 14 amino acids. Unmatched junction bases numbered 5, after V lost 5 bases and J lost 6 bases. CDR3 amino acids: CASSSWTGGNEQFF. The DNA for the CDR3 is TGCGCCAGCAGTTCGTGGACAGGGGGCAATGAGCAGTTCTTC. Based on the CDR3 plus reference TRBV5-1 and TRBJ2-1, the full variable domain is KAGVTQTPRYLIKTRGQQVTLSCSPISGHRSVSWYQQTPGQGLQFLFEYFSETQRNKGNFPGRFSGRQFSNSRSEMNVSTLELGDSALYLCASSSWTGGNEQFFGPGTRLTVL.

CDR3 residues: CASSFTQVVEQFF. CDR3 nucleotides: TGTGCCAGCAGCTTCACACAGGTCGTTGAGCAGTTCTTC. The chain couples TRBV7-9 to TRBJ2-1; maybe TRBD1 (5 bases). Per germline, CDR1 SEHNR and CDR2 FQNEAQ (reference sequence). The CDR3 loop spans 13 amino acids. The V and J ends lost 3 bases and 9 bases respectively, with 12 bases between them.

The V gene is TRBV5-1, the J gene TRBJ2-3; 8 bases match TRBD2. Trimming took 2 bases from V and 3 from J; bases not matched to a gene: 2. The CDR3 runs to 14 residues. Germline V gene data show CDR1 as SGHRS and CDR2 as YFSETQ. The CDR3 here is CASSFSGGTDTQYF. The CDR3 coding sequence is TGCGCCAGCAGCTTCTCGGGAGGGACAGATACGCAGTATTTT.

This rearrangement joins TRBV7-8 to TRBJ1-2, with 8 bases aligning to TRBD1. J gave up 7 bases and V 0 bases, and 10 bases lay outside the gene matches. The CDR3 is 16 amino acids. Germline V CDR1 and CDR2: SGHVS, FQNEAQ. The CDR3 DNA is TGTGCCAGCAGCTTAGCGCCGGGACAGGCCTCGAGTGGCTACACCTTC. Translated, it gives CASSLAPGQASSGYTF.

The chain is built from TRBV28 and TRBJ2-7; 9 positions match TRBD1. V was pared by 5 bases and J by 6 bases, with 14 bases of the junction left unmatched. Germline values: CDR1 MDHEN, CDR2 SYDVKM. The CDR3 covers 16 residues. The CDR3 bases are TGTGCCAGCAGTCTCTCTCACAGGGGGCTTAACTCCGAGCAGTACTTC. This codes for CASSLSHRGLNSEQYF.

This chain joins TRBV15 and TRBJ2-7; TRBD2 matches at 10 bases. With 0 bases clipped from V and 4 bases from J, the junction kept 9 bases outside the gene matches. In germline, CDR1 is LNHNV, CDR2 YYDKDF (reference sequence). The CDR3 runs to 17 residues. CDR3 bases: TGTGCCACCAGCAGAGATATTAGTAGCGGGGGGTTGTACGAGCAGTACTTC. This gives the protein CATSRDISSGGLYEQYF.

The chain employs TRBV5-1 and TRBJ2-1, with TRBD2 matching over 8 bases. Germline V lookup: CDR1 SGHRS, CDR2 YFSETQ. This CDR3 has 16 amino acids. The junction had 9 bases not matched to a gene; V was cut back by 0 bases and J by 7 bases. The CDR3: CASSLAMSGGINEQFF. The CDR3 DNA reads TGCGCCAGCAGCTTGGCCATGAGCGGGGGTATTAATGAGCAGTTCTTC.

The chain employs TRBV6-1 and TRBJ1-2; 10 nucleotides match TRBD1. The ends lost 5 bases at V and 6 bases at J; junction bases unmatched: 3. Per germline, CDR1 MNHNS and CDR2 SASEGT. The CDR3 loop spans 13 amino acids. CDR3 DNA: TGTGCCAGCAGTACGACAGGGGGCGATGGCTACACCTTC. Protein: CASSTTGGDGYTF.

This clone was observed a few times. The chain couples TRBV19 to TRBJ2-2; 9 nucleotides match TRBD1. The CDR3 is 16 residues long. Germline CDR1 reads LNHDA; CDR2 reads SQIVND (reference sequence). The ends lost 5 bases at V and 5 bases at J; junction bases unmatched: 9. The CDR3 region has the DNA TGTGCCAGTAGTTCCCCACAGGGGGCTTATACCGGGGAGCTGTTTTTT. It specifies CASSSPQGAYTGELFF. Based on the CDR3 plus reference TRBV19 and TRBJ2-2, the full variable domain is DGGITQSPKYLFRKEGQNVTLSCEQNLNHDAMYWYRQDPGQGLRLIYYSQIVNDFQKGDIAEGYSVSREKKESFPLTVTSAQKNPTAFYLCASSSPQGAYTGELFFGEGSRLTVL.

The rearrangement joins TRBV28 to TRBJ1-4, with TRBD1 matching over 7 bases. Germline-derived CDR1 and CDR2 are MDHEN and SYDVKM. This CDR3 has 15 amino acids. V shed 7 bases, J shed 4 bases, and the junction held 9 bases outside the gene matches. For the CDR3, the DNA is TGTGCCAGCACCCAGGGGGGACTTCTTAATGAAAAACTGTTTTTT. Its protein product is CASTQGGLLNEKLFF.

This sequence joins TRBV19 and TRBJ1-6; D unresolved. V shed 7 bases and J shed 0 bases, with 10 bases lying between them. Germline assignment: CDR1 LNHDA and CDR2 SQIVND (reference sequence). CDR3 size: 15 residues. DNA for the CDR3: TGTGCCAGTATGAGACGGAGCTCCTATAATTCACCCCTCCACTTT. Amino acids: CASMRRSSYNSPLHF.

The sample holds a few counts of this clone. V is TRBV7-8 and J is TRBJ1-2; D remains ambiguous. The V end was cut by 0 bases, the J end by 1 base, with 15 bases between. Germline V lookup: CDR1 SGHVS, CDR2 FQNEAQ. The CDR3 extends over 17 amino acids. DNA of the CDR3: TGTGCCAGCAGCTTAGCGCGGGCCAGCGTGCATAACTATGGCTACACCTTC. The encoded protein is CASSLARASVHNYGYTF.

This clone occurred once. The V gene is TRBV27, the J gene TRBJ1-2; D might be TRBD1 (5 bases). Trimming pared 4 bases from V and 6 bases from J, leaving 15 bases between. From germline, CDR1 is MNHEY and CDR2 SMNVEV (reference sequence). The CDR3 contains 14 residues. CDR3 residues: CASSSSFDSNGYTF. The CDR3 coding sequence is TGTGCCAGCAGTTCCTCGTTCGACAGCAATGGCTACACCTTC.

The rearrangement uses TRBV10-3 and TRBJ1-5, with TRBD1 as a possible D gene (5 bases). V shed 8 bases and J shed 7 bases, with 15 bases lying between them. Germline CDR1 ENHRY, CDR2 SYGVKD. The CDR3 spans 13 residues. CDR3 in DNA: TGTGCCATCGGAGGAGGGGTCGAGCAGCCCCAGCATTTT. Its translation is CAIGGGVEQPQHF.

The V gene is TRBV18, the J gene TRBJ1-1; D is possibly TRBD1 (6 bases). Between the trimmed V and J ends, which lost 6 bases and 7 bases, there was a span of 21 bases. Germline V gene sequence: CDR1 KGHSH, CDR2 LQKENI. The CDR3 has 15 amino acids. DNA for the CDR3: TGTGCCAGCTCCCTACGACAGGCCGAGTCAGGTGAAGCTTTCTTT. It is translated as CASSLRQAESGEAFF.

This clone was seen only a few times. The gene calls are TRBV5-1 and TRBJ2-5; D perhaps matches TRBD1 (6 bases). The V gene lost 2 bases and the J gene lost 5 bases, with 19 bases spanning the gap. The CDR3 spans 16 residues. Germline assignment: CDR1 SGHRS and CDR2 YFSETQ. CDR3 DNA sequence: TGCGCCAGCAGCTTTCAAGGCACAGGGTCAATGGAGACCCAGTACTTC. Protein product: CASSFQGTGSMETQYF.

This chain connects TRBV18 to TRBJ1-5, with 8 nucleotides matching TRBD1. Trimming took 3 bases from V and 11 from J; bases not matched to a gene: 6. The CDR3 is made up of 13 amino acids. Germline V lookup: CDR1 KGHSH, CDR2 LQKENI. This CDR3 reads CASSPDDRGAQHF. The CDR3 DNA follows: TGTGCCAGCTCACCTGATGACAGGGGAGCCCAGCATTTT.